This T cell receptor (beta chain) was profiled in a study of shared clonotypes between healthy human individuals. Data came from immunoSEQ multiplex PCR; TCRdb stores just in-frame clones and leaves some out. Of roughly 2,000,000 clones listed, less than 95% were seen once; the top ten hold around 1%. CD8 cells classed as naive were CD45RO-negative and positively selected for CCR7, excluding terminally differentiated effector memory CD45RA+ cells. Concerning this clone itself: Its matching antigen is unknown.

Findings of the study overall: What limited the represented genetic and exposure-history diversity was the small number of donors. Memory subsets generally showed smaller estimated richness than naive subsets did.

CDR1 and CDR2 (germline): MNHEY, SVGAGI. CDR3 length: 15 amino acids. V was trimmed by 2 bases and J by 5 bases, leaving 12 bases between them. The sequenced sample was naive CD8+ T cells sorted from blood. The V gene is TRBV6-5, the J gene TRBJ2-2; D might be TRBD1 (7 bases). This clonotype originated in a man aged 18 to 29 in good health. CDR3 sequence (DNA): TGTGCCAGCAGTTACGCGCGGGACAGTACCGGGGAGCTGTTTTTT. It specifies CASSYARDSTGELFF.